The TCR beta chain under discussion was sequenced for a study of PD-1 and CTLA-4 blockade in melanoma. The germline V gene has CDR1 MNHEY and CDR2 SVGEGT. The CDR3 extends over 16 amino acids. The V end was cut by 5 bases, the J end by 3 bases, with 20 bases between. Libraries were prepared by immunoSEQ multiplex PCR; TCRdb keeps only in-frame clonotypes and omits some of them. The sample holds 15,000 to 20,000 clones, over 65% seen once. This sequence was found in a human donor with melanoma. This specimen consisted of CD8+ T cells from peripheral blood, obtained before anti-PD-1 treatment. The chain couples TRBV6-2 or TRBV6-3 to TRBJ2-7; D is undetermined. CDR3 DNA sequence: TGTGCCAGCAGTGACACTCAGACCGAACTGAACTACGAGCAGTACTTC. Protein sequence: CASSDTQTELNYEQYF.